A single sample gave rise to the 11 T cell receptor beta chains below, sequenced in a study of cytomegalovirus exposure and HLA in healthy donors. Assay: immunoSEQ multiplex PCR; the TCRdb copy retains only in-frame clones and omits some. The profile shows about 120,000 clones, 88% of them singletons. Sequencing was performed on PBMCs. The receptors originated from a woman aged 18-29 years in good health and CMV-seropositive.

J is TRBJ2-7 and V is TRBV7-3, with 10 bases fitting TRBD2. V dropped 3 bases and J dropped 4; count of bases not matched to a gene: 6. This CDR3 is 15 amino acids long. CDR1 and CDR2 (germline): SGHTA, FQGTGA. CDR3 sequence (DNA): TGTGCCAGCAGCTTCCAGAGCGGGGGGGAGTACGAGCAGTACTTC. Its protein product is CASSFQSGGEYEQYF.

The chain recombines TRBV30 with TRBJ2-3, with D possibly matching TRBD2 (6 bases). Trimming left V 2 bases short and J 12 bases short, with 24 bases between. The CDR3 extends over 15 amino acids. From germline, CDR1 is GTSNPN and CDR2 SVGIG (reference sequence). The CDR3 region is CAWSLDGSFRTGQYF. CDR3 in DNA: TGTGCCTGGAGTCTCGACGGGAGCTTCCGGACCGGACAGTATTTT.

The CDR3, as DNA: TGTGCCAGCAGTTACGCCGGTCCCTACGAGCAGTACTTC. This translates into CASSYAGPYEQYF. The chain employs TRBV6-5 and TRBJ2-7; D remains ambiguous. Trimming took 2 bases from V and 2 from J, leaving 7 bases between them. This CDR3 comprises 13 residues. The V gene's germline CDR1 is MNHEY and CDR2 SVGAGI.

This clone has more than one count but fewer than ten. The chain links TRBV2 to TRBJ2-7; 13 bases line up with TRBD2. The length of the CDR3 is 15 residues. V lost 6 bases and J lost 7; bases outside the gene matches: 9. Germline V gene sequence: CDR1 SNHLY, CDR2 FYNNEI. The CDR3 DNA reads TGTGCCAGCAGCGAGGGACTAGCGGGACCGGGGGAGCAGTACTTC. Translated, it gives CASSEGLAGPGEQYF. Filled out from reference TRBV2 and TRBJ2-7, the complete variable domain reads EPEVTQTPSHQVTQMGQEVILRCVPISNHLYFYWYRQILGQKVEFLVSFYNNEISEKSEIFDDQFSVERPDGSNFTLKIRSTKLEDSAMYFCASSEGLAGPGEQYFGPGTRLTVT.

The chain's CDR3 is CASSEQVVGEKLFF. CDR3 DNA: TGTGCCAGCAGTGAACAGGTCGTTGGTGAAAAACTGTTTTTT. The rearrangement links TRBV2 to TRBJ1-4; no definite D call. The V end lost 2 bases, the J end lost 7 bases, and 11 bases lay between the germline ends. CDR1 is SNHLY and CDR2 is FYNNEI in the germline V gene. This CDR3 comprises 14 residues.

The chain links TRBV11-3 to TRBJ2-5; TRBD2 is a possible D gene (7 bases). Between the trimmed V and J ends, which lost 8 bases and 5 bases, there was a span of 15 bases. Germline values: CDR1 SGHNT, CDR2 YENEEA. CDR3 length: 13 residues. CDR3 residues: CASLRGGGETQYF. CDR3 sequence (DNA): TGTGCCAGCTTAAGGGGGGGCGGGGAGACCCAGTACTTC.

The chain combines TRBV19 with TRBJ2-5, with D maybe TRBD2 (5 bases). The CDR3 is 13 amino acids. Germline-derived CDR1 and CDR2 are LNHDA and SQIVND (reference sequence). Between the trimmed V and J ends, which lost 6 bases and 4 bases, there was a span of 12 bases. The chain's CDR3 is CASSLDEGETQYF. In DNA, the CDR3 is TGTGCCAGTAGCCTGGACGAGGGAGAGACCCAGTACTTC.

The V gene is TRBV7-2, the J gene TRBJ2-7; weak D call: TRBD1 (5 bases). Germline CDR1 reads SGHTA; CDR2 reads FQGNSA. The V end was cut by 2 bases, the J end by 0 bases, with 11 bases between. The CDR3 consists of 15 residues. CDR3 sequence (DNA): TGTGCCAGCAGCTTAACTACAGGTAGCTCCTACGAGCAGTACTTC. Translated: CASSLTTGSSYEQYF.

The chain employs TRBV10-3 and TRBJ1-1; D gene uncertain. The CDR3 totals 13 residues. The germline V and J ends were trimmed by 2 bases and 4 bases, with 8 bases remaining between them. Germline CDR1 and CDR2: ENHRY and SYGVKD. The DNA for the CDR3 is TGTGCCATCAGTGAGGCGGAGGGCACTGAAGCTTTCTTT. Its protein product is CAISEAEGTEAFF.

The genes are TRBV7-9 and TRBJ1-5; D ambiguous. Germline loops: CDR1 SEHNR, CDR2 FQNEAQ (reference sequence). V dropped 7 bases and J dropped 5 bases, with 12 bases sitting between them. The CDR3 contains 13 residues. The CDR3 spells CASTRGGDQPQHF. In DNA form, the CDR3 reads TGTGCCAGCACCCGAGGCGGGGATCAGCCCCAGCATTTT.

The chain has TRBV19 and TRBJ2-2; TRBD1 matches 7 bases. CDR1 and CDR2 from the germline V gene are LNHDA and SQIVND (reference sequence). Trimming cost V 4 bases and J 5 bases; bases outside gene matches: 7. This CDR3 spans 15 amino acids. The DNA for the CDR3 is TGTGCCAGTAGTACCCCGGGACAGAATACCGGGGAGCTGTTTTTT. It specifies CASSTPGQNTGELFF.